This entry features one T cell receptor (beta chain) sequence. The data originate from a study of blood T cell repertoires in COVID-19. Whole-study context: Samples representing acute and convalescent COVID-19 were sourced from the United States, Italy and Spain. T cells, B-cell-depleted T cells, or PBMCs provided the cDNA or gDNA that served as material.

Looked up from germline, CDR1 is SGHTA and CDR2 is FQGNSA. The CDR3 spans 14 residues. The ends lost 1 base at V and 6 bases at J; junction bases unmatched: 4. As handled by the study authors: How many nucleated cells were present was estimated from reference gene primer amplification. Repertoires were generated with immunoSEQ multiplex PCR, while TCRdb's copy carries only in-frame clones and drops some. D and trimming come from the DNA, and the V and J calls and clone size come from that table. The sample consists of approximately 240,000 clones, approximately 83% of them appearing once. This sequence joins TRBV7-2 and TRBJ1-2, with 8 nucleotides matching TRBD1. This TCR came from a woman aged 25 to 39 who had recovered from COVID-19. Specimen: peripheral blood. The DNA for the CDR3 is TGTGCCAGCAGCTTAGTGACAGGGGTTCATGGCTACACCTTC. Encoded protein: CASSLVTGVHGYTF.